The clone carrying this TCR beta chain has ten or more counts. TCRdb called the RT-PCR reads again in MiXCR, with one record for every CDR3 protein. Altogether about 8,800 distinct CDR3 sequences are present, 3% to 4.5% being singletons, with the ten largest covering 20%. This record comes from a study of patients and donors after allogeneic stem cell transplantation. This receptor was obtained from a human donor who was either an allogeneic HSCT recipient or a stem cell or donor lymphocyte infusion donor (not recorded which). It is not recorded whose cells these are; they may come from a transplant donor. Sequencing was done on a sample of blood, either unsorted or a sorted T cell fraction (not recorded which).

The CDR3 spells CASSWSREQPQHF. The CDR3 bases are TGTGCCAGCAGTTGGTCCCGGGAGCAGCCCCAGCATTTT. This chain joins TRBV27 and TRBJ1-5; D gene ambiguous. V lost 4 bases and J lost 7, with 11 bases in between. The CDR3 is 13 residues long. From germline, CDR1 is MNHEY and CDR2 SMNVEV (reference sequence).